This TCR beta chain is drawn from a study of blood T cells in healthy people across ages. This clonotype was counted a few times. A second PCR, run for roughly 7 to 11 cycles, used a sample-barcoded 5' primer plus a J-beta primer mix. Each CDR3 protein gets one entry after TCRdb re-called the 5' RACE reads with MiXCR. This sample has about 1 million distinct CDR3 sequences; around 27% occur once, and the top ten carry 0.65% to 0.75%. The V gene's germline CDR1 is LGHDT and CDR2 YNNKEL (reference sequence). This CDR3 comprises 14 residues. The data also belong to a second study, concerning T cells of mothers and their children.

The sequence came from a girl aged 2-10 years in good health. Sample: blood. V and J are TRBV3-1 and TRBJ2-1; 8 bases are a match to TRBD1. Gene TRBJ2-7 matches the end of the DNA better, so the J call may be wrong. The chain's CDR3 is CASSQGTGRNEQYF. The CDR3 DNA reads as TGTGCCAGCAGCCAAGGGACAGGGCGAAACGAGCAGTACTTC.